This entry is about one T cell receptor beta chain. What it recognizes is unknown. The entry originates in a study of OX40 agonist ivuxolimab in advanced cancers. Across the whole study: Three patients showed partial responses: one hepatocellular carcinoma and two cutaneous melanoma cases. Study-wide points: At doses 0.1 to 3.0 mg/kg, CD4+ and CD8+ clones expanded. Mean expanded clone counts were higher in CD8+ than CD4+ T cells.

CDR1 and CDR2 from the germline V gene are MDHEN and SYDVKM. With 2 bases removed from V and 11 bases from J, the gap between germline ends came to 25 bases. CDR3 size: 17 residues. The table came from immunoSEQ multiplex PCR; TCRdb's copy has only in-frame clones and leaves some out. In the table there are under 85,000 clones, just over 85% of which are singletons. The V and J genes are TRBV28 and TRBJ2-4; no clear D. This clonotype was obtained from an adult with an advanced solid tumor such as melanoma, head and neck, liver or kidney cancer. This specimen was CD4+ or CD8+ T cells sorted from blood, taken in a trial of the OX40 agonist ivuxolimab. The CDR3 DNA follows: TGTGCCAGCAGTTTAACTCACTCTCGACCCGTCCTTCAGGTTCAGTACTTC. Translated, it gives CASSLTHSRPVLQVQYF.